Shown below are 31 T cell receptor beta chains from a single sample sequenced in a study of cytomegalovirus exposure and HLA in healthy donors. PCR involved 60 Vbeta and 13 Jbeta primers. TCRdb's copy holds only in-frame clones and misses some; the assay was immunoSEQ multiplex PCR. The table includes about 130,000 clones, 60% to 85% detected once. The sample consisted of PBMCs. Source of these receptors: a man aged 50-59 years in good health and CMV-seronegative.

This chain links TRBV5-6 with TRBJ2-7; D is undetermined. The germline V gene encodes CDR1 SGHDT and CDR2 YYEEEE. The length of the CDR3 is 12 residues. Trimming left V 0 bases short and J 5 bases short, with 6 bases between. For the CDR3, the DNA is TGTGCCAGCAGCTTGGGCCACAACGAGCAGTACTTC. Translation gives CASSLGHNEQYF.

The J gene is TRBJ1-1, the V gene TRBV2; the D is unclear. In germline, CDR1 is SNHLY, CDR2 FYNNEI. There are 13 residues in the CDR3. V was clipped by 8 bases and J by 3 bases, with 13 bases between them. The CDR3 here is CASGLYEDTEAFF. The CDR3 nucleotides are TGTGCCAGCGGATTATATGAGGACACTGAAGCTTTCTTT.

The chain has TRBV5-4 and TRBJ1-2; D is possibly TRBD1 (5 bases). With 0 bases removed from V and 6 bases from J, the gap between germline ends came to 9 bases. The germline gives CDR1 SGHNT, CDR2 YYREEE (reference sequence). The CDR3 is 13 residues long. The CDR3 DNA follows: TGTGCCAGCAGCTTGGCGGGAGGGGATGGCTACACCTTC. This sequence encodes CASSLAGGDGYTF.

This clone was seen a handful of times. This chain links TRBV11-3 with TRBJ2-3; TRBD2 matches at 11 bases. V was pared by 5 bases and J by 3 bases, with 7 bases of the junction left unmatched. From germline, CDR1 is SGHNT and CDR2 YENEEA. The CDR3 is 16 residues long. This CDR3 is CASSRGTSGRTDTQYF. The CDR3 bases are TGTGCCAGCAGCCGTGGGACTAGCGGACGGACAGATACGCAGTATTTT. The full variable domain, rest sourced from reference TRBV11-3 and TRBJ2-3, is EAGVVQSPRYKIIEKKQPVAFWCNPISGHNTLYWYLQNLGQGPELLIRYENEEAVDDSQLPKDRFSAERLKGVDSTLKIQPAELGDSAVYLCASSRGTSGRTDTQYFGPGTRLTVL.

CDR3 sequence: CASSYWGTGPQETQYF. The CDR3 DNA reads as TGTGCCAGCAGTTACTGGGGGACAGGCCCCCAAGAGACCCAGTACTTC. The chain uses TRBV6-6 and TRBJ2-5; TRBD1 aligns across 8 bases. Germline values: CDR1 MNHNY, CDR2 SVGAGI (reference sequence). This CDR3 spans 16 amino acids. V dropped 1 base and J dropped 1; count of bases not matched to a gene: 5.

This clone was recorded a few times. The V and J genes are TRBV5-6 and TRBJ1-2; D is undetermined. There are 13 residues in the CDR3. V was cut by 0 bases and J by 8 bases, with 11 bases left in between. CDR1 SGHDT and CDR2 YYEEEE come from the germline V gene. The CDR3 protein is CASSLAAGEGYTF. Written as DNA, the CDR3 is TGTGCCAGCAGCTTGGCCGCAGGTGAGGGCTACACCTTC.

This clone was recorded only once. The rearrangement joins TRBV18 to TRBJ2-7, with 8 bases identical to TRBD1. Germline assignment: CDR1 KGHSH and CDR2 LQKENI. Losses at the gene ends were 2 bases for V and 7 bases for J; bases not matched to a gene: 7. This CDR3 is 14 amino acids long. The CDR3 protein is CASSPNQGAGEQYV. In DNA, the CDR3 is TGTGCCAGCTCACCAAACCAGGGGGCCGGGGAGCAGTACGTC.

The V call is TRBV9, the J call TRBJ2-7; D is ambiguous. The CDR3 runs 11 residues. Germline V gene sequence: CDR1 SGDLS, CDR2 YYNGEE. Trimming removed 4 bases at V and 6 bases at J, with 8 bases between. The chain's CDR3 is CASSTTGEQYF. Written as DNA, the CDR3 is TGTGCCAGCAGCACCACCGGCGAGCAGTACTTC.

The sample holds one count of this clone. The V call is TRBV6-1, the J call TRBJ1-6; no definite D call. Germline V gene lookup returns CDR1 MNHNS and CDR2 SASEGT. The ends were cut back, 2 bases at V and 7 bases at J, with 12 bases in the middle. The CDR3 is 15 amino acids. The CDR3: CASSENFLGNSPLHF. The CDR3 DNA is TGTGCCAGCAGTGAAAATTTCTTGGGCAATTCACCCCTCCACTTT.

This chain joins TRBV5-5 and TRBJ2-3; 7 bases are shared with TRBD1. The germline CDR1 and CDR2 sequences are SGHKS and YYEKEE (reference sequence). This CDR3 is built from 14 residues. V lost 5 bases and J lost 2; bases outside the gene matches: 5. CDR3 region: CASRKQGSTDTQYF. For the CDR3, the DNA is TGTGCCAGCAGGAAACAGGGGTCCACAGATACGCAGTATTTT.

The chain carries TRBV10-1 and TRBJ1-1; D gene uncertain. The CDR3 contains 13 residues. Germline-derived CDR1 and CDR2 are WNHNN and SYGVQD (reference sequence). Trimming took 8 bases from V and 4 from J, leaving 14 bases between them. For the CDR3, the DNA is TGCGCCAGCTCCCCGGGGAGTTGCACTGAAGCTTTCTTT. Amino acid sequence: CASSPGSCTEAFF.

V and J are TRBV29-1 and TRBJ1-2; 7 bases are shared with TRBD1. Germline V lookup: CDR1 SQVTM, CDR2 ANQGSEA. The CDR3 runs 13 residues. The trim removed 6 bases at V and 3 bases at J, leaving 7 bases unmatched. CDR3 sequence reads: CSVPTGTDYGYTF. For the CDR3, the DNA is TGCAGCGTCCCGACAGGGACCGACTATGGCTACACCTTC.

This clone was observed once. The chain carries TRBV18 and TRBJ2-5, with D possibly being TRBD2 (6 bases). Deletions cut 2 bases from V and 1 base from J, with 8 bases between. The CDR3 is made up of 14 amino acids. Germline CDR1 is KGHSH and CDR2 is LQKENI. CDR3 amino acids: CASSPAGSQETQYF. CDR3 coding DNA: TGTGCCAGCTCACCAGCGGGGTCCCAAGAGACCCAGTACTTC. Full variable domain (missing parts from reference TRBV18 and TRBJ2-5): NAGVMQNPRHLVRRRGQEARLRCSPMKGHSHVYWYRQLPEEGLKFMVYLQKENIIDESGMPKERFSAEFPKEGPSILRIQQVVRGDSAAYFCASSPAGSQETQYFGPGTRLLVL.

V and J are TRBV2 and TRBJ2-2, with 10 bases identical to TRBD2. V shed 7 bases, J shed 9 bases, and the junction held 8 bases outside the gene matches. Germline CDR1 reads SNHLY; CDR2 reads FYNNEI. This CDR3 is 14 amino acids long. CDR3 in DNA: TGTGCCAGCAAGTCCCTAGCGGGGGATCGGGAGCTGTTTTTT. Amino acids: CASKSLAGDRELFF.

The chain combines TRBV18 with TRBJ2-2; 14 bases are a match to TRBD2. The V gene end was trimmed by 5 bases and the J gene end by 4 bases; junction bases not matched to a gene: 3. The CDR3 has 16 amino acids. In germline, CDR1 is KGHSH, CDR2 LQKENI. The CDR3 region is CASSTGLAGVTGELFF. In DNA, the CDR3 is TGTGCCAGCTCAACGGGACTAGCGGGAGTCACCGGGGAGCTGTTTTTT.

The chain joins TRBV11-2 to TRBJ2-5; 9 bases line up with TRBD1. J lost 10 bases, V lost 5 bases, and 8 bases had no gene match. Germline V gives CDR1 SGHAT, CDR2 FQNNGV. The CDR3 covers 13 residues. The CDR3 DNA sequence: TGTGCCAGCAGCCCCAGGGGGACAGGGTACCAGTACTTC. This translates into CASSPRGTGYQYF. The whole variable domain, remainder taken from reference TRBV11-2 and TRBJ2-5, is EAGVAQSPRYKIIEKRQSVAFWCNPISGHATLYWYQQILGQGPKLLIQFQNNGVVDDSQLPKDRFSAERLKGVDSTLKIQPAKLEDSAVYLCASSPRGTGYQYFGPGTRLLVL.

This chain joins TRBV10-3 and TRBJ2-7; 8 positions agree with TRBD2. Germline V gene sequence: CDR1 ENHRY, CDR2 SYGVKD. CDR3 length: 14 amino acids. V lost 6 bases to trimming and J lost 10 bases; unmatched junction nucleotides: 14. Here the CDR3 reads CAIRFSSGGWDQYF. CDR3 nucleotide sequence: TGTGCCATCAGATTTTCCAGCGGGGGATGGGATCAGTACTTC.

A few counts support this clone. V usage is TRBV5-1 and J usage is TRBJ1-2; a weak D match, TRBD1 (5 bases). V was pared by 4 bases and J by 4 bases, with 14 bases between. The CDR3 has 14 residues. Germline assignment: CDR1 SGHRS and CDR2 YFSETQ. CDR3: CASSVGQTGYGYTF. The CDR3 coding sequence is TGCGCCAGCAGCGTGGGGCAGACTGGCTATGGCTACACCTTC.

The rearrangement links TRBV5-1 to TRBJ1-1; D is unresolved. CDR1 is SGHRS, CDR2 YFSETQ, per germline. The V end was cut by 4 bases, the J end by 5 bases, with 6 bases between. There are 11 residues in the CDR3. Here the CDR3 DNA reads TGCGCCAGCAGCGGCCGTACTGAAGCTTTCTTT. Translation: CASSGRTEAFF.

J is TRBJ1-1 and V is TRBV23-1; D unresolved. TRBV23-1 is classed as an ORF, of uncertain function. This CDR3 comprises 8 residues. Trimming removed 11 bases at V and 8 bases at J, with 6 bases between. The CDR3 nucleotides are TGCGCCGCACTCGAAGCTTTCTTT. Translation gives CAALEAFF.

The rearrangement uses TRBV11-2 and TRBJ2-3; 8 bases line up with TRBD2. Trimming removed 5 bases from V and 5 bases from J; junction bases left unmatched: 9. The CDR3 consists of 15 residues. Germline V gene data show CDR1 as SGHAT and CDR2 as FQNNGV. The chain's CDR3 is CASSPAGGAGDTQYF. The CDR3 DNA is TGTGCCAGCAGCCCCGCGGGGGGCGCCGGAGATACGCAGTATTTT.

The genes are TRBV18 and TRBJ1-1, with D perhaps TRBD1 (6 bases). CDR3 length equals 15 residues. Germline CDR1 is KGHSH and CDR2 is LQKENI. Trimming removed 6 bases from V and 1 base from J, with 15 bases in between. The CDR3 is CASSQEAGENTEAFF. The DNA for the CDR3 is TGTGCCAGCTCGCAAGAAGCAGGGGAGAACACTGAAGCTTTCTTT.

V is TRBV6-1 and J is TRBJ1-5; D gene unclear. V lost 1 base and J lost 5, with 12 bases in between. Germline CDR1 reads MNHNS; CDR2 reads SASEGT. The CDR3 sequence is 15 residues long. CDR3 coding DNA: TGTGCCAGCAGTGAAGAGCCGGGTTGGGATCAGCCCCAGCATTTT. It is translated as CASSEEPGWDQPQHF.

The gene calls are TRBV2 and TRBJ1-3; D unresolved. V dropped 3 bases and J dropped 2 bases, with 11 bases sitting between them. Germline lookup yields CDR1 SNHLY and CDR2 FYNNEI. The CDR3 is 15 residues long. This chain's CDR3 is CASSERAHTGNTIYF. In DNA, the CDR3 is TGTGCCAGCAGTGAGCGGGCCCATACTGGAAACACCATATATTTT.

The rearrangement joins TRBV6-1 to TRBJ1-5; D is perhaps TRBD1 (5 bases). This CDR3 comprises 15 residues. V was trimmed by 6 bases and J by 2 bases, leaving 14 bases between them. The germline V gene encodes CDR1 MNHNS and CDR2 SASEGT. Here the CDR3 DNA reads TGTGCCAGCAGGCAGGGAAGAGTTGGCAATCAGCCCCAGCATTTT. It is translated as CASRQGRVGNQPQHF.

As DNA, the CDR3 is TGTGCCAGCGGGCCTAGGGGGCTGGTCACTGAAGCTTTCTTT. This translates into CASGPRGLVTEAFF. The rearrangement links TRBV27 to TRBJ1-1, with 7 bases identical to TRBD1. CDR3 length: 14 amino acids. V shed 8 bases and J 4 bases; nucleotides not matched to a gene: 10. CDR1 MNHEY and CDR2 SMNVEV come from the germline V gene (reference sequence).

V and J are TRBV9 and TRBJ2-7, with 9 bases identical to TRBD1. The germline gives CDR1 SGDLS, CDR2 YYNGEE. This CDR3 region has 15 residues. The V gene end was trimmed by 3 bases and the J gene end by 6 bases; junction bases not matched to a gene: 10. This CDR3 is CASSGGGQGSSEQYF. The CDR3 nucleotides are TGTGCCAGCAGCGGGGGGGGACAGGGCAGCTCCGAGCAGTACTTC.

The rearrangement joins TRBV28 to TRBJ2-2; 9 bases match TRBD2. J gave up 5 bases and V 6 bases, and 1 base lay outside the gene matches. The CDR3 is 13 amino acids. CDR1 is MDHEN, CDR2 SYDVKM, per germline. This chain's CDR3 is CASRRGGTGELFF. Written as DNA, the CDR3 is TGTGCCAGCAGGCGGGGGGGTACCGGGGAGCTGTTTTTT. Complete variable domain (other parts from reference TRBV28 and TRBJ2-2): DVKVTQSSRYLVKRTGEKVFLECVQDMDHENMFWYRQDPGLGLRLIYFSYDVKMKEKGDIPEGYSVSREKKERFSLILESASTNQTSMYLCASRRGGTGELFFGEGSRLTVL.

As DNA, the CDR3 is TGCGCCAGCAGCCCCGCGGGGGACCTCACAGATACGCAGTATTTT. Residues: CASSPAGDLTDTQYF. The V gene is TRBV5-1, the J gene TRBJ2-3, with 7 bases aligning to TRBD2. CDR3 length: 15 amino acids. Germline values: CDR1 SGHRS, CDR2 YFSETQ. The V gene end was trimmed by 4 bases and the J gene end by 2 bases; junction bases not matched to a gene: 7.

This clone was seen only a few times. The chain is built from TRBV19 and TRBJ1-1; a weak D match, TRBD1 (6 bases). CDR1 LNHDA and CDR2 SQIVND come from the germline V gene (reference sequence). CDR3 length: 15 amino acids. V lost 3 bases and J 2 bases, leaving 13 bases between the germline ends. Here the CDR3 reads CASSMPGTTNTEAFF. The CDR3 DNA follows: TGTGCCAGTAGTATGCCAGGGACAACTAACACTGAAGCTTTCTTT. The full variable domain, its missing parts supplied by reference TRBV19 and TRBJ1-1, is DGGITQSPKYLFRKEGQNVTLSCEQNLNHDAMYWYRQDPGQGLRLIYYSQIVNDFQKGDIAEGYSVSREKKESFPLTVTSAQKNPTAFYLCASSMPGTTNTEAFFGQGTRLTVV.

The V gene is TRBV19, the J gene TRBJ1-2; D is ambiguous. CDR1 LNHDA and CDR2 SQIVND come from the germline V gene (reference sequence). The CDR3 is 12 residues long. V dropped 7 bases and J dropped 8 bases, with 14 bases sitting between them. The DNA for the CDR3 is TGTGCCAGTATGTCGTCCTCTATGGGCTACACCTTC. Amino acids: CASMSSSMGYTF.